Listed below are T cell receptor beta chains from one sample, sequenced in a study of blood T cell repertoires in COVID-19. Libraries were prepared by immunoSEQ multiplex PCR; TCRdb keeps only in-frame clonotypes and omits some of them. The table includes some 150,000 clones, 87% detected once. Sequencing was done on a sample of peripheral blood. These TCRs come from a woman aged 50 to 60 with acute or convalescent COVID-19. The CDR3 runs from the conserved cysteine through the conserved F or W. The order of the fields is D gene, J gene, clone size, V gene, CDR3 protein, CDR3 DNA. A D gene is named only where the DNA matches it firmly. Size values are once, few and many counts, or a class for expanded clones, and some rows have none.

>TRBD1|TRBJ1-2|-|TRBV7-2
CASSYDRGYGYTF
TGTGCCAGCAGCTACGACAGGGGTTACGGCTACACCTTC
>-|TRBJ2-7|-|TRBV18
CASSPDTGSQGEQYF
TGTGCCAGCTCACCCGACACCGGATCCCAGGGCGAGCAGTACTTC
>-|TRBJ1-6|once|TRBV19
CASSMLEGISPLHF
TGTGCCAGTAGTATGTTGGAGGGAATCTCACCCCTCCACTTT
>-|TRBJ2-1|-|TRBV11-3
CASSTSSSYNEQFF
TGTGCCAGCAGCACATCAAGCTCCTACAATGAGCAGTTCTTC
>TRBD2|TRBJ2-1|-|TRBV7-9
CASSLVFFTGGPSNEQFF
TGTGCCAGCAGCTTAGTCTTCTTTACGGGGGGGCCGAGTAATGAGCAGTTCTTC
>TRBD1|TRBJ2-6|few|TRBV4-3
CASSQEATGVAGANVLTF
TGCGCCAGCAGCCAAGAGGCAACAGGGGTAGCTGGGGCCAACGTCCTGACTTTC
>-|TRBJ1-6|-|TRBV12-5
CASGPDLGDFYNSPLHF
TGTGCTAGTGGTCCGGACCTAGGGGACTTCTATAATTCACCCCTCCACTTT
>-|TRBJ2-3|-|TRBV5-1
CASSLGLAQISTDTQYF
TGCGCCAGCAGCTTGGGGCTAGCCCAGATTAGCACAGATACGCAGTATTTT
>-|TRBJ1-2|-|TRBV27
CASSLEPLYGYTF
TGTGCCAGCAGTTTAGAGCCTCTCTATGGCTACACCTTC
>-|TRBJ2-3|-|TRBV3-1/TRBV3-2
CASSFQGSDTQYF
TGTGCCAGCAGCTTCCAGGGATCAGATACGCAGTATTTT
>-|TRBJ2-3|-|TRBV5-4
CASSFRDTQYF
TGTGCCAGCAGCTTTCGGGATACGCAGTATTTT
>TRBD1|TRBJ1-6|-|TRBV19
CASTGQVYSSPLHF
TGTGCCAGTACCGGACAGGTTTATTCTTCACCCCTCCACTTT
>-|TRBJ1-1|-|TRBV19
CATTGSEAFF
TGTGCCACCACAGGGTCTGAAGCTTTCTTT
>TRBD1|TRBJ1-5|-|TRBV2
CASSRQGNQPQHF
TGTGCCAGCAGCCGACAGGGAAATCAGCCCCAGCATTTT
>TRBD1|TRBJ2-1|-|TRBV27
CASSELGGPYNEQFF
TGTGCCAGCAGTGAGCTAGGGGGCCCCTACAATGAGCAGTTCTTC
>-|TRBJ2-5|-|TRBV6-5
CASTWTDIRTQYF
TGTGCCAGCACTTGGACAGATATTCGGACCCAGTACTTC
>TRBD2|TRBJ2-5|-|TRBV9
CASSSRAGRETQYF
TGTGCCAGCAGCTCTCGAGCGGGACGGGAGACCCAGTACTTC
>TRBD2|TRBJ2-5|-|TRBV9
CASSPRHGEGETQYF
TGTGCCAGCAGCCCCCGCCACGGGGAGGGAGAGACCCAGTACTTC
>TRBD2|TRBJ2-1|-|TRBV3-1/TRBV3-2
CASRSGASSYNEQFF
TGTGCCAGCAGGAGCGGGGCCAGCTCCTACAATGAGCAGTTCTTC
>-|TRBJ2-1|-|TRBV9
CASSVRLGRGVSYNEQFF
TGTGCCAGCAGCGTAAGGTTGGGCAGGGGGGTCTCCTACAATGAGCAGTTCTTC
>TRBD2|TRBJ2-2|-|TRBV24-1
CATSDASGGALRTGELFF
TGTGCCACCAGTGACGCGAGCGGGGGGGCTTTAAGGACCGGGGAGCTGTTTTTT
>-|TRBJ1-5|-|TRBV5-1
CASSLEGGVNQPQHF
TGCGCCAGCAGCTTGGAAGGGGGAGTCAATCAGCCCCAGCATTTT